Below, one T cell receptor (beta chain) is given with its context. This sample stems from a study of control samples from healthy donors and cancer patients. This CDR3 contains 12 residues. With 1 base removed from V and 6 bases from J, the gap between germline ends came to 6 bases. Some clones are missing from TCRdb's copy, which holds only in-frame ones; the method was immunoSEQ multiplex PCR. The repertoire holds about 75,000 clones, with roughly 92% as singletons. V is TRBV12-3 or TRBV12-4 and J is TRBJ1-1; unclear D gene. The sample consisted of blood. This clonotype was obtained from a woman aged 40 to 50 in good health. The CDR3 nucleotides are TGTGCCAGCAGTTTAGGTCAATCTGAAGCTTTCTTT. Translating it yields CASSLGQSEAFF.